The rows below give T cell receptor beta chains drawn from one sample of a study of blood T cell repertoires in COVID-19. Repertoires were generated with immunoSEQ multiplex PCR, while TCRdb's copy carries only in-frame clones and drops some. Counted here are 85,000 to 130,000 clones, 75% to 90% occurring once; the ten biggest clones make up roughly 15%. The sequenced sample was peripheral blood. Every receptor here comes from a man between 45 and 60 years old with acute or convalescent COVID-19. Each CDR3 is given with its conserved first and last residue. D genes are given only for firm matches. For some rows the clone size is stated as once, few or many, or as a class when expanded; others skip it.

TRBJ1-1 . . TRBV12-3/TRBV12-4 CASSLGQIEAFF TGTGCCAGCAGTCTCGGACAGATAGAAGCTTTCTTT
TRBJ1-5 . . TRBV7-4 CASSSPTDSLPLDQPQHF TGTGCCAGCAGCTCCCCAACGGACAGCCTTCCTCTGGATCAGCCCCAGCATTTT
TRBJ2-1 . . TRBV5-1 CASSLGDGWEQFF TGCGCCAGCAGCTTGGGAGATGGTTGGGAGCAGTTCTTC
TRBJ2-7 . . TRBV25-1 CASSEYFPGTPSYEQYF TGTGCCAGCAGTGAATATTTTCCCGGGACACCTTCCTACGAGCAGTACTTC
TRBJ2-7 . TRBD2 TRBV5-6 CASSSLAGAAGSSYEQYF TGTGCCAGCAGCTCACTAGCGGGAGCAGCTGGTTCGTCCTACGAGCAGTACTTC
TRBJ2-7 . TRBD2 TRBV10-3 CAIASGLAGGPGEQYF TGTGCCATCGCCTCGGGACTAGCGGGAGGGCCGGGTGAGCAGTACTTC
TRBJ2-6 . . TRBV16 CASSATRAGANVLTF TGTGCCAGCAGTGCTACCAGGGCTGGGGCCAACGTCCTGACTTTC
TRBJ2-1 once TRBD2 TRBV5-1 CASSKGRTSGTRSSYNEQFF TGCGCCAGCAGCAAAGGAAGGACTAGCGGGACACGGAGCTCCTACAATGAGCAGTTCTTC
TRBJ2-3 once TRBD2 TRBV28 CASSFPGTSGRTDTQYF TGTGCCAGCAGTTTCCCGGGGACTAGCGGGAGGACAGATACGCAGTATTTT
TRBJ2-3 . . TRBV2 CASSETSISDTQYF TGTGCCAGCAGTGAGACTAGTATCTCAGATACGCAGTATTTT
TRBJ2-3 . TRBD1 TRBV3-1/TRBV3-2 CASSARGPSTDTQYF TGTGCCAGCAGCGCCAGGGGGCCGAGCACAGATACGCAGTATTTT
TRBJ1-5 . . TRBV2 CASSAGVAQHF TGTGCCAGCAGTGCCGGGGTAGCCCAGCATTTT
TRBJ2-2 . TRBD2 TRBV28 CASSLSGLAGVNTGELFF TGTGCCAGCAGTTTATCGGGACTAGCGGGGGTGAACACCGGGGAGCTGTTTTTT
TRBJ1-2 few TRBD1 TRBV3-1/TRBV3-2 CASRRDSSYTF TGTGCCAGCAGAAGGGACAGCAGCTACACCTTC
TRBJ1-2 . . TRBV28 CASRTPRKANYGYTF TGTGCCAGCAGAACCCCACGAAAAGCCAACTATGGCTACACCTTC
TRBJ2-6 . . TRBV4-1 CASSQPGFSGANVLTF TGCGCCAGCAGCCAACCAGGATTCTCGGGGGCCAACGTCCTGACTTTC
TRBJ2-7 . . TRBV7-6 CASSLTTALNPYEQYF TGTGCCAGCAGCTTGACGACAGCATTAAATCCCTACGAGCAGTACTTC
TRBJ2-7 . . TRBV21-1 CASRTQGSGSEQYF TGTGCCAGCAGGACACAGGGCAGCGGCTCCGAGCAGTACTTC
TRBJ2-2 . . TRBV14 CASSPDLPGELFF TGTGCCAGCAGCCCAGATCTCCCCGGGGAGCTGTTTTTT
TRBJ2-3 . . TRBV20-1 CSASTLQGRERLDTQYF TGCAGTGCTAGTACCTTACAGGGTAGAGAAAGGTTGGATACGCAGTATTTT
TRBJ1-4 . . TRBV12-5 CASGLVHGAQEKLFF TGTGCTAGTGGTTTGGTACATGGGGCCCAAGAAAAACTGTTTTTT
TRBJ1-2 . . TRBV5-1 CASSVGQAAYGYTF TGCGCCAGCAGCGTGGGCCAAGCTGCATATGGCTACACCTTC
TRBJ1-2 few TRBD1 TRBV6-2/TRBV6-3 CASSSTGEGYTF TGTGCCAGCAGCTCGACAGGGGAAGGCTACACCTTC
TRBJ1-4 . . TRBV7-2 CASRKGTEGRSEKLFF TGTGCCAGCAGGAAAGGGACGGAGGGAAGGAGTGAAAAACTGTTTTTT
TRBJ2-1 . . TRBV24-1 CATRGLDSYNEQFF TGTGCCACCAGAGGACTGGACTCCTACAATGAGCAGTTCTTC
TRBJ1-4 . . TRBV29-1 CSVEDPAGKGEKLFF TGCAGCGTTGAAGATCCGGCAGGGAAAGGTGAAAAACTGTTTTTT
TRBJ1-6 . . TRBV5-1 CASSPVGEGSPLHF TGCGCCAGCAGCCCCGTAGGGGAGGGTTCACCCCTCCACTTT
TRBJ1-5 . . TRBV7-6 CASSLGGGLNQPQHF TGTGCCAGCAGCCTGGGGGGGGGCCTCAATCAGCCCCAGCATTTT